Given below is one T cell receptor beta chain in context. The sample comes from a study of blood T cell repertoires in COVID-19. Study-level background: Samples of COVID-19 (acute and convalescent) were obtained from the United States, Italy and Spain. In each case, the material was cDNA or gDNA derived from T cells, B-cell-depleted T cells, or PBMCs.

Per the study methods: Amplification of reference gene primers was used by the study to estimate nucleated cell counts. Using immunoSEQ multiplex PCR, the repertoire was profiled, and TCRdb retains in-frame clones only, with some absent. Clone size and the V and J calls come from that table; the DNA yielded D and trimming. Of roughly 200,000 clones listed, roughly 78% are singletons. Germline V gene sequence: CDR1 MNHEY, CDR2 SVGAGI. V was trimmed by 8 bases and J by 6 bases, leaving 15 bases between them. This CDR3 contains 13 residues. V usage is TRBV6-5 and J usage is TRBJ2-3; TRBD2 is a possible D gene (5 bases). The sequence came from an elderly woman with active or convalescent COVID-19. The sequenced sample consisted of peripheral blood. CDR3 bases: TGTGCCAGCGCGACTACCGTTGGTGATACGCAGTATTTT. It encodes CASATTVGDTQYF.